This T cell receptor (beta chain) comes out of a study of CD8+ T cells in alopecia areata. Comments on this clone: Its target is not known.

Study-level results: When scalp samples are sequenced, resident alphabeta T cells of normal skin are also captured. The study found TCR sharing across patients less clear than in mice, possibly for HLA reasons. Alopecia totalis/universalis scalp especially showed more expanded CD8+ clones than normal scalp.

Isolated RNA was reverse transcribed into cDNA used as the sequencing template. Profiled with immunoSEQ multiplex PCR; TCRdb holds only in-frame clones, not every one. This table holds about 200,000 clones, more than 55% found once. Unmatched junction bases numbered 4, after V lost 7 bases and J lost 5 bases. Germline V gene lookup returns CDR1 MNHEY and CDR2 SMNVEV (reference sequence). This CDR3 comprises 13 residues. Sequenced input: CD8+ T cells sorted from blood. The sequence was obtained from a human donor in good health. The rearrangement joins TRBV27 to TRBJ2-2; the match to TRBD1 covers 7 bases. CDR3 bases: TGTGCCAGCAAGGGGGCAGGGACCGGGGAGCTGTTTTTT. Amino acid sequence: CASKGAGTGELFF.